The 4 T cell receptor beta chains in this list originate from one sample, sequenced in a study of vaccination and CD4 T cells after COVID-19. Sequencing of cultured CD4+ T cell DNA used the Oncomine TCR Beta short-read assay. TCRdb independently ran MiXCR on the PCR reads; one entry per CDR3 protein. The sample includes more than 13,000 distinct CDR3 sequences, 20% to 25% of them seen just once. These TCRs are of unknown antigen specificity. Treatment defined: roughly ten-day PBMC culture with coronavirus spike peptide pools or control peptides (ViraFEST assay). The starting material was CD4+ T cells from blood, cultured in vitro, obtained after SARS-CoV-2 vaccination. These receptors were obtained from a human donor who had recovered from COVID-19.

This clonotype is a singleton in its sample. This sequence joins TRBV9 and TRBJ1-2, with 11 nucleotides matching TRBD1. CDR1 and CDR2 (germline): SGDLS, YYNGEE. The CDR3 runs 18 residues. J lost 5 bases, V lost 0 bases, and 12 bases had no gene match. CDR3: CASSVGGQGAVLGYGYTF. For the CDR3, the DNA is TGTGCCAGCAGCGTAGGCGGACAGGGGGCAGTGCTGGGGTATGGCTACACCTTC.

In DNA, the CDR3 is TGTGCCAGCAGTGAAGGGTGGAACAAGAATCAGCCCCAGCATTTT. It yields the protein CASSEGWNKNQPQHF. The V and J genes are TRBV2 and TRBJ1-5; D ambiguous. Trimming left V 1 base short and J 4 bases short, with 11 bases between. The germline V gene has CDR1 SNHLY and CDR2 FYNNEI. This CDR3 contains 15 residues.

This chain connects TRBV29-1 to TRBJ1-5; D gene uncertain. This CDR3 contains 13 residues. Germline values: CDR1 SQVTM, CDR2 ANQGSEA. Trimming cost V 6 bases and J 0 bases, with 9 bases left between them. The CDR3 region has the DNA TGCAGCGTCGCGGACGGTAGCAATCAGCCCCAGCATTTT. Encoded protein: CSVADGSNQPQHF.

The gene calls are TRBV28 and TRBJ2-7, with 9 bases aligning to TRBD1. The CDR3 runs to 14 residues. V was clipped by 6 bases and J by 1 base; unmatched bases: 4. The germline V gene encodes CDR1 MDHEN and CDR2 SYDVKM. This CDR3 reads CASRRQGGSYEQYF. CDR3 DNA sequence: TGTGCCAGCAGACGACAGGGGGGATCCTACGAGCAGTACTTC.